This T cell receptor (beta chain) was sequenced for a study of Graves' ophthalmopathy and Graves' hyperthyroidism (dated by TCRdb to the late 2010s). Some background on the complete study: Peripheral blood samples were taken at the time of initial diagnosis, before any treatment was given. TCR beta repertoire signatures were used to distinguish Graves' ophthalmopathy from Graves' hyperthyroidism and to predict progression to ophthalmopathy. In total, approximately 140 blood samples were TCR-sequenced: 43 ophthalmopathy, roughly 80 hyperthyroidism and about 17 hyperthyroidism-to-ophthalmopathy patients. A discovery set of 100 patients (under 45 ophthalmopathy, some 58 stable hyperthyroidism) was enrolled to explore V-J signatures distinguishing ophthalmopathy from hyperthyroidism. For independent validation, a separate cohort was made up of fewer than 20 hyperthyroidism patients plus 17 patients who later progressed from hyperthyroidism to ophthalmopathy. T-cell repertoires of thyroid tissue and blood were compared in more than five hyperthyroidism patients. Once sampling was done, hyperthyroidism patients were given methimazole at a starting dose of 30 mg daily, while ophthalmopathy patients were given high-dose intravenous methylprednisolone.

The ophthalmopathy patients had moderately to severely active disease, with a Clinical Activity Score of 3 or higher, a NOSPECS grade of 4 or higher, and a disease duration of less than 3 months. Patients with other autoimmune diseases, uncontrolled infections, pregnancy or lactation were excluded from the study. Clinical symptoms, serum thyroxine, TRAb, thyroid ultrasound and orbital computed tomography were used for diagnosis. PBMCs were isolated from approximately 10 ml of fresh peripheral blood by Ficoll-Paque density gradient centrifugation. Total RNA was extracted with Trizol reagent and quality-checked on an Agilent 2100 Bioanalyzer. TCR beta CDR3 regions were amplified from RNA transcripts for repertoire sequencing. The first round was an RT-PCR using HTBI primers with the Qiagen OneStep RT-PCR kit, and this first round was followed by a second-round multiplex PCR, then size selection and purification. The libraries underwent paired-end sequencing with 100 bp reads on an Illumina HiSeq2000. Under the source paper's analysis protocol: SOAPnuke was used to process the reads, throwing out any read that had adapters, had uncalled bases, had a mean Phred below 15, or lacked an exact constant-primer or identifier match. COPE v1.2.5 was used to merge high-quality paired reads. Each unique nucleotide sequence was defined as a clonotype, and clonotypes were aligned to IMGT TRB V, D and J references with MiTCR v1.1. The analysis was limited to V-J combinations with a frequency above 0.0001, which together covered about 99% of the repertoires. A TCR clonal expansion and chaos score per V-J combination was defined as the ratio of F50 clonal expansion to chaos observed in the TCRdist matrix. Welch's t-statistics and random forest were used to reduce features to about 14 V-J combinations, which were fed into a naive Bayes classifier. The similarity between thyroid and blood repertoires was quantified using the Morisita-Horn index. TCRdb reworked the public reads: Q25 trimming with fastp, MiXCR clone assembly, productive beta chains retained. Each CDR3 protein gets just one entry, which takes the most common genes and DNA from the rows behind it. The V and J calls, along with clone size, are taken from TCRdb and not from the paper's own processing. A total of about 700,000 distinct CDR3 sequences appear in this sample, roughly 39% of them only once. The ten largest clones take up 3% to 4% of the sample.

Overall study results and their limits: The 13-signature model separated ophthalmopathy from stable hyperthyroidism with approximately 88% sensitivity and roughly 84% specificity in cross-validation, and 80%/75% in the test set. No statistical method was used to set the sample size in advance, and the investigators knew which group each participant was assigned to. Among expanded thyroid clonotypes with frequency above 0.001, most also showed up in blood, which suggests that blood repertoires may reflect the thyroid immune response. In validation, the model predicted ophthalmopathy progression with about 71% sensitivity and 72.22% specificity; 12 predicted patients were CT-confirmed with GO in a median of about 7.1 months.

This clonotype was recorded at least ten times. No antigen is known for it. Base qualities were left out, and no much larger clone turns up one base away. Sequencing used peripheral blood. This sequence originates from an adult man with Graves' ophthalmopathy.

The CDR3 protein: CASGGTVSGNTIYF. The nucleotide sequence reads TGTGCCAGCGGGGGGACAGTCTCTGGAAACACCATATATTTT. The rearranged chain carries TRBV2 and TRBJ1-3, and 7 bases in between align with TRBD1. In the germline V gene, CDR1 corresponds to SNHLY and CDR2 to FYNNEI. The CDR3 covers 14 residues, taking in both the cysteine and the phenylalanine. Only the CDR3 part of the read is kept: 42 bases, read in frame from the first base. V is trimmed back by 8 bases and J by 0 bases, and the junction contains 4 bases that no gene match accounts for.